Following are 15 T cell receptor beta chains from one sample sequenced in a study of early stage breast cancer tumors. Generated by immunoSEQ multiplex PCR, the TCRdb table keeps only in-frame clones and is missing some. The table shows 40,000 to 60,000 clones, with around 83% occurring only once. The sample consisted of blood. These receptors originate from a person aged 50 to 59 with breast cancer.

This clone turned up a few times. This chain joins TRBV7-8 and TRBJ2-2; 9 positions agree with TRBD2. The junction had 8 bases not matched to a gene; V was cut back by 5 bases and J by 7 bases. CDR1 and CDR2 (germline): SGHVS, FQNEAQ. The CDR3 spans 15 residues. CDR3 protein: CASSLLAGASGELFF. The CDR3 DNA is TGTGCCAGCAGCCTATTAGCGGGAGCGAGCGGGGAGCTGTTTTTT.

The chain couples TRBV5-6 to TRBJ2-7; D ambiguous. Germline assignment: CDR1 SGHDT and CDR2 YYEEEE. The CDR3 runs to 11 residues. Trimming took off 4 bases at V and 7 bases at J, with 9 bases between the two ends. CDR3 in DNA: TGTGCCAGCAGCCGGGCTGTTGAGCAGTACTTC. Translation gives CASSRAVEQYF.

The chain links TRBV2 to TRBJ1-1; D not resolved. Germline assignment: CDR1 SNHLY and CDR2 FYNNEI. Trimming removed 7 bases at V and 2 bases at J, with 14 bases between. The CDR3 contains 14 residues. The CDR3 DNA reads TGTGCCAGCACCTTAAGGGAGGATAACACTGAAGCTTTCTTT. Encoded protein: CASTLREDNTEAFF.

The chain carries TRBV5-1 and TRBJ2-3; 8 nucleotides match TRBD2. There are 14 residues in the CDR3. J gave up 2 bases and V 8 bases, and 7 bases lay outside the gene matches. Germline CDR1 reads SGHRS; CDR2 reads YFSETQ. The CDR3 sequence is CASGRGGSTDTQYF. The CDR3 DNA reads TGCGCCAGTGGCCGGGGGGGCTCCACAGATACGCAGTATTTT.

This clone was counted once. The chain is built from TRBV11-2 and TRBJ2-6; D gene uncertain. There are 14 residues in the CDR3. V lost 1 base, J lost 10 bases, and 11 bases lay in between. Germline values: CDR1 SGHAT, CDR2 FQNNGV. This CDR3 reads CASSLGRHSNVLTF. In DNA form, the CDR3 reads TGTGCCAGCAGCTTAGGGAGACACTCAAACGTCCTGACTTTC.

The V gene is TRBV5-1, the J gene TRBJ1-4; a weak D match, TRBD1 (6 bases). V was clipped by 4 bases and J by 0 bases, with 13 bases between them. This CDR3 is 16 amino acids long. Germline CDR1 SGHRS, CDR2 YFSETQ. CDR3 sequence: CASSRGTTTTNEKLFF. CDR3 nucleotide sequence: TGCGCCAGCAGCAGGGGGACAACGACAACTAATGAAAAACTGTTTTTT. Using reference TRBV5-1 and TRBJ1-4 for the parts outside the CDR3, the full variable domain is KAGVTQTPRYLIKTRGQQVTLSCSPISGHRSVSWYQQTPGQGLQFLFEYFSETQRNKGNFPGRFSGRQFSNSRSEMNVSTLELGDSALYLCASSRGTTTTNEKLFFGSGTQLSVL.

The V call is TRBV28, the J call TRBJ1-2; 7 nucleotides agree with TRBD1. In germline, CDR1 is MDHEN, CDR2 SYDVKM. V shed 5 bases and J 1 base; nucleotides not matched to a gene: 7. The CDR3 spans 15 residues. As DNA, the CDR3 is TGTGCCAGCAGTCCTCACGGGACAGTTAACTATGGCTACACCTTC. Translated, it gives CASSPHGTVNYGYTF.

V is TRBV7-8 and J is TRBJ2-1; TRBD2 aligns across 8 bases. Looked up from germline, CDR1 is SGHVS and CDR2 is FQNEAQ. This CDR3 contains 14 residues. V trimming: 6 bases; J trimming: 6 bases; junction bases outside the gene matches: 7. This CDR3 reads CASRVGRASNEQFF. In DNA, the CDR3 is TGTGCCAGCAGGGTCGGGAGGGCCAGCAATGAGCAGTTCTTC. Supplemented by reference TRBV7-8 and TRBJ2-1, the full variable domain reads GAGVSQSPRYKVAKRGQDVALRCDPISGHVSLFWYQQALGQGPEFLTYFQNEAQLDKSGLPSDRFFAERPEGSVSTLKIQRTQQEDSAVYLCASRVGRASNEQFFGPGTRLTVL.

This clone was counted once. The chain is built from TRBV5-6 and TRBJ2-3, with a weak D call TRBD1 (5 bases). The V gene's germline CDR1 is SGHDT and CDR2 YYEEEE. The CDR3 is 12 residues long. Trimming removed 7 bases at V and 10 bases at J, with 16 bases between. CDR3 sequence (DNA): TGTGCCAGCCCATCCTGGACATTTCCGCAGTATTTT. Its protein product is CASPSWTFPQYF.

The chain carries TRBV11-2 and TRBJ2-7, with a tentative D call TRBD2 (8 bases). This CDR3 is 14 amino acids long. Per germline, CDR1 SGHAT and CDR2 FQNNGV. The germline V and J ends were trimmed by 5 bases and 7 bases, with 18 bases remaining between them. CDR3 region: CASSHREGAMEQYF. Here the CDR3 DNA reads TGTGCCAGCAGCCACCGGGAGGGGGCGATGGAGCAGTACTTC.

This clone was detected only once. The chain carries TRBV27 and TRBJ1-5, with D maybe TRBD1 (6 bases). Trimming stripped 6 bases from V and 5 bases from J, with 11 bases between. This CDR3 has 13 amino acids. CDR1 is MNHEY and CDR2 is SMNVEV in the germline V gene (reference sequence). This CDR3 reads CASSDRSDQPQHF. As DNA, the CDR3 is TGTGCCAGCAGCGACAGGTCGGATCAGCCCCAGCATTTT.

V is TRBV2 and J is TRBJ2-2; D is possibly TRBD2 (5 bases). The CDR3 has 12 residues. The V gene lost 7 bases and the J gene lost 6 bases, with 9 bases spanning the gap. From germline, CDR1 is SNHLY and CDR2 FYNNEI. CDR3 sequence (DNA): TGTGCCAGCATAGGGAGACCCGGGGAGCTGTTTTTT. Encoded protein: CASIGRPGELFF.

The chain carries TRBV9 and TRBJ2-7; TRBD2 aligns across 8 bases. V lost 4 bases to trimming and J lost 7 bases; unmatched junction nucleotides: 10. The V gene's germline CDR1 is SGDLS and CDR2 YYNGEE. CDR3 length equals 14 residues. For the CDR3, the DNA is TGTGCCAGCAGCCTAGCGGGCGGGTTGTCGGAGCAGTACTTC. It yields the protein CASSLAGGLSEQYF.

The chain uses TRBV18 and TRBJ1-2; no reliable D call. The CDR3 loop spans 16 amino acids. Trimming took off 4 bases at V and 7 bases at J, with 22 bases between the two ends. CDR1 is KGHSH, CDR2 LQKENI, per germline. Here the CDR3 DNA reads TGTGCCAGCTCACTAGAGTCTGGATTTCGGGTCTTTGGCTACACCTTC. Protein product: CASSLESGFRVFGYTF.

The chain has TRBV5-1 and TRBJ2-1; 7 positions match TRBD2. From germline, CDR1 is SGHRS and CDR2 YFSETQ. The V and J ends lost 2 bases and 0 bases, in that order; junction bases with no gene match: 2. CDR3 size: 15 residues. CDR3 sequence: CASSLAGSSYNEQFF. The CDR3, as DNA: TGCGCCAGCAGCTTAGCGGGGAGCTCCTACAATGAGCAGTTCTTC.